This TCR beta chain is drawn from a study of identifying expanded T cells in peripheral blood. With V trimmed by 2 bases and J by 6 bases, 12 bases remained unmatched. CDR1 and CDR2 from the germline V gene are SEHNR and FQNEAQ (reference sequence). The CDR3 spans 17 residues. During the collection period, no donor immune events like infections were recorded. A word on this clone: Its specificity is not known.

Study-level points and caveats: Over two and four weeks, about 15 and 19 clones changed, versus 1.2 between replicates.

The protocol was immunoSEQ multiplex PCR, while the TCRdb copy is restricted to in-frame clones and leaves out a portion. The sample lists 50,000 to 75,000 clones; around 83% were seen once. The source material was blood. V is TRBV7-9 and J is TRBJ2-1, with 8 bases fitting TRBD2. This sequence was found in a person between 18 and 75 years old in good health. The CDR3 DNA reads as TGTGCCAGCAGCTTAAGGGGGAGCGGGAGAGCGGCCAATGAGCAGTTCTTC. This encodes CASSLRGSGRAANEQFF.